The 10 T cell receptor beta chains below come from one sample, sequenced in a study of T-cell memory formation after mild COVID-19. TCRdb redid the calling of the 5' RACE reads with MiXCR, one entry per CDR3 protein. The table has fewer than 300,000 distinct CDR3 sequences, approximately 15% seen once; the top ten hold more than 20%. The source material was PBMCs or a T cell subset sorted from them (not recorded which). These receptors all stem from a man aged 18 to 30 who had mild COVID-19 (a few samples of this study predate the infection). Cell type and time point are not known.

This clonotype was observed a few times. This chain joins TRBV7-9 and TRBJ2-5; perhaps TRBD2 as D (6 bases). Per the germline V gene, CDR1 is SEHNR and CDR2 is FQNEAQ (reference sequence). Trimming pared 4 bases from V and 5 bases from J, leaving 8 bases between. There are 12 residues in the CDR3. Here the CDR3 reads CASSWDWETQYF. The DNA of the CDR3 is TGTGCCAGCAGCTGGGACTGGGAGACCCAGTACTTC.

This clonotype was observed a few times. The junction shows a germline mismatch at one end, possibly a read error. The gene calls are TRBV7-7 and TRBJ2-5; D is perhaps TRBD2 (6 bases). Germline loops: CDR1 SSHAT, CDR2 FNYEAQ (reference sequence). The CDR3 extends over 14 amino acids. CDR3 bases: TGTGCTAGCAGCTCTGGACCGGGGAGGGAGACCCAGTACTTC. Protein: CASSSGPGRETQYF.

The chain uses TRBV6-5 and TRBJ1-5; TRBD1 matches 7 bases. The CDR3 is 13 residues long. Trimming cost V 7 bases and J 7 bases; bases outside gene matches: 7. Germline V gene sequence: CDR1 MNHEY, CDR2 SVGAGI. CDR3 residues: CASTRTGGQPQHF. In nucleotides, the CDR3 is TGTGCCAGCACTAGGACAGGAGGACAGCCCCAGCATTTT.

The table lists this clonotype with a few counts. The rearrangement links TRBV7-2 to TRBJ2-5, with 7 bases lining up with TRBD2. Losses at the gene ends were 5 bases for V and 6 bases for J; bases not matched to a gene: 9. The CDR3 has 14 residues. Germline V gene sequence: CDR1 SGHTA, CDR2 FQGNSA. DNA for the CDR3: TGTGCCAGCAGCGGGAAGACGGGGGGAAAGACCCAGTACTTC. Translated, it gives CASSGKTGGKTQYF.

This clonotype was found a few times. V and J are TRBV2 and TRBJ1-1, with a tentative D call TRBD1 (6 bases). CDR3 size: 12 residues. Germline CDR1 SNHLY, CDR2 FYNNEI. The germline V and J ends were trimmed by 6 bases and 5 bases, with 10 bases remaining between them. The CDR3 protein is CASSAGVTEAFF. The CDR3 DNA reads TGTGCCAGCAGCGCAGGGGTTACTGAAGCTTTCTTT. The entire variable domain, with the rest obtained from reference TRBV2 and TRBJ1-1, is as follows: EPEVTQTPSHQVTQMGQEVILRCVPISNHLYFYWYRQILGQKVEFLVSFYNNEISEKSEIFDDQFSVERPDGSNFTLKIRSTKLEDSAMYFCASSAGVTEAFFGQGTRLTVV.

This clonotype was observed a handful of times. The chain uses TRBV3-1 and TRBJ1-5; perhaps TRBD1 as D (6 bases). Germline CDR1 LGHDT, CDR2 YNNKEL (reference sequence). V dropped 1 base and J dropped 5 bases, with 12 bases sitting between them. This CDR3 region has 15 residues. CDR3 residues: CASSQVLGGDQPQHF. In DNA form, the CDR3 reads TGTGCCAGCAGCCAAGTTCTTGGGGGCGATCAGCCCCAGCATTTT.

Only a few counts were recorded for this clonotype. The chain links TRBV2 to TRBJ1-5, with 7 nucleotides matching TRBD1. The CDR3 sequence is 13 residues long. V lost 6 bases, J lost 7 bases, and 6 bases stayed unmatched. Germline V CDR1 and CDR2: SNHLY, FYNNEI. CDR3 DNA: TGTGCCAGCAGATCGACAGGGAACCAGCCCCAGCATTTT. Amino acid sequence: CASRSTGNQPQHF.

The chain has TRBV6-6 and TRBJ2-3, with D uncertain. V was trimmed by 5 bases and J by 6 bases, leaving 9 bases between them. The CDR3 runs 12 residues. The germline V gene encodes CDR1 MNHNY and CDR2 SVGAGI (reference sequence). This chain's CDR3 is CASSPIKDTQYF. The CDR3 coding sequence is TGTGCCAGCAGTCCAATAAAGGATACGCAGTATTTT.

This clonotype was found a few times. The chain has TRBV20-1 and TRBJ1-5, with 9 bases identical to TRBD1. Germline lookup yields CDR1 DFQATT and CDR2 SNEGSKA (reference sequence). The CDR3 contains 16 residues. The J segment lost 1 base and the V segment lost 1 base, leaving 5 bases of the junction unmatched. The CDR3 nucleotides read TGCAGTGCTAGAGGGGACAGGGCCACAAGCAATCAGCCCCAGCATTTT. Its translation is CSARGDRATSNQPQHF.

The chain joins TRBV6-6 to TRBJ1-5, with 7 bases matching TRBD1. Germline trimming cut 5 bases from V and 4 bases from J; bases unmatched to any gene: 2. The CDR3 sequence is 13 residues long. Germline V CDR1 and CDR2: MNHNY, SVGAGI (reference sequence). CDR3 sequence (DNA): TGTGCCAGCAGTAAACAGGGGAATCAGCCCCAGCATTTT. Amino acid sequence: CASSKQGNQPQHF.